One T cell receptor (beta chain) is described in this entry. TCRdb independently ran MiXCR on the 5' RACE reads; one entry per CDR3 protein. Counted here are some 50,000 distinct CDR3 sequences, roughly 26% occurring once; the ten biggest clones make up roughly 25%. CDR3 length: 15 amino acids. Germline V gives CDR1 SGHRS, CDR2 YFSETQ. V was clipped by 4 bases and J by 4 bases; unmatched bases: 4. The sample comes from a study of neurological immune-mediated disorders. It was from 2 million PBMCs stored at -80 C that the unsorted libraries were obtained. Specimen: PBMCs. The chain has TRBV5-1 and TRBJ2-5; 13 nucleotides line up with TRBD2. The receptor was isolated from an older woman in good health. The CDR3 is CASSTGLAGSETQYF. The CDR3 DNA reads TGCGCCAGCAGCACGGGACTAGCGGGGTCAGAGACCCAGTACTTC.